Sequencing of this T cell receptor beta chain was carried out in a study of vaccination and CD4 T cells after COVID-19. Turning to the study itself: With a range of 35 to 161, the median interval from diagnosis to drawing post-COVID samples was approximately 100 days.

The Oncomine TCR Beta short-read assay sequenced DNA from cultured CD4+ T cells. One entry per CDR3 protein results from TCRdb running MiXCR on the PCR reads. The table includes roughly 20,000 distinct CDR3 sequences, around 50% detected once. Regarding time point: late sampling 161 to 241 days after vaccination in a few convalescent patients. Treatment of the sample: approximately nine-day PBMC culture with coronavirus spike peptide pools or control peptides (ViraFEST assay). Peptide pool stimulation in ViraFEST expanded antigen-specific T cells, whose TCRs were then sequenced. Concerning this clonotype: Antigen: not known.

The TCR comes from a human donor who had recovered from COVID-19. The sequenced sample was CD4+ T cells from blood, cultured in vitro, obtained about 7 months after SARS-CoV-2 vaccination.

The CDR3 spells CASSPGVPSPLHF. The CDR3 bases are TGTGCCAGCTCACCCGGGGTCCCCTCACCCCTCCACTTT. The chain has TRBV18 and TRBJ1-6; no clear D. Trimming pared 3 bases from V and 10 bases from J, leaving 10 bases between. The germline V gene has CDR1 KGHSH and CDR2 LQKENI. The CDR3 has 13 amino acids.